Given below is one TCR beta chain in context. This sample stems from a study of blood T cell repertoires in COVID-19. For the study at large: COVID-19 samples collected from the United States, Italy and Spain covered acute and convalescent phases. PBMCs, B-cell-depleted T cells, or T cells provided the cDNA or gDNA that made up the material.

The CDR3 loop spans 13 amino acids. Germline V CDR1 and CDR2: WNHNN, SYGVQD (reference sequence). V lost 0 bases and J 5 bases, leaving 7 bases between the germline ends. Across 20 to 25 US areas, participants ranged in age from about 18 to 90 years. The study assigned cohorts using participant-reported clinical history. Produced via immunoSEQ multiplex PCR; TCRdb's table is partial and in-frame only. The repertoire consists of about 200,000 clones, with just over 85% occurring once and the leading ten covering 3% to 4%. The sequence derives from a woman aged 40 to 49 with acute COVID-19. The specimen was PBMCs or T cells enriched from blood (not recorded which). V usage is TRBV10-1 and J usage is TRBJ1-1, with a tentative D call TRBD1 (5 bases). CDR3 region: CASSESGGTEAFF. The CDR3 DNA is TGCGCCAGCAGTGAGTCGGGGGGAACTGAAGCTTTCTTT.